This T cell receptor beta chain appears in the sequencing data of a study of T-cell memory formation after mild COVID-19. One entry per CDR3 protein, called by TCRdb with MiXCR from the 5' RACE reads. Of over 120,000 distinct CDR3 sequences in the sample, approximately 21% are singletons; the top ten hold around 2.4%. Findings of the study overall: CD4+ bias marked clones expanding day 15 to 37, unlike balanced contracting clones. There were some responding clones in pre-infection memory, which suggested that cross-reactive memory had joined.

This clonotype has more than one count but fewer than ten. What it binds is not known. The sequenced sample was PBMCs or a T cell subset sorted from them (not recorded which). This receptor was identified in an adult woman who had mild COVID-19 (a few samples of this study predate the infection). Cell type and time point are not known.

The CDR3 reads CATRQGTEAFF. Here the CDR3 DNA reads TGTGCCACCCGACAGGGGACTGAAGCTTTCTTT. The chain is built from TRBV6-2 or TRBV6-3 and TRBJ1-1; TRBD1 matches at 8 bases. The ends lost 10 bases at V and 5 bases at J; junction bases unmatched: 3. This CDR3 comprises 11 residues. Germline CDR1 is MNHEY and CDR2 is SVGEGT.